The 20 T cell receptor beta chains in this list originate from one sample, sequenced in a study of control samples from healthy donors and cancer patients. Method: immunoSEQ multiplex PCR; TCRdb's copy keeps in-frame clones and lacks some. The sample contains approximately 86,000 clones, 70% to 90% of which appear only once. Sequenced sample: blood. The receptors here all came from a woman aged 40-49 years in good health.

The chain has TRBV6-5 and TRBJ2-7; D is unclear. Germline CDR1 is MNHEY and CDR2 is SVGAGI. V lost 6 bases, J lost 0 bases, and 12 bases lay in between. The CDR3 is made up of 14 amino acids. DNA of the CDR3: TGTGCCAGCAGCCAAAAGACGGGCTCCTACGAGCAGTACTTC. Translation: CASSQKTGSYEQYF.

The chain has TRBV7-2 and TRBJ2-5; D uncertain. The length of the CDR3 is 15 residues. Germline lookup yields CDR1 SGHTA and CDR2 FQGNSA. Trimming stripped 2 bases from V and 2 bases from J, with 12 bases between. Written as DNA, the CDR3 is TGTGCCAGCAGCTTAATCCGGGTCCGTCAAGAGACCCAGTACTTC. This sequence encodes CASSLIRVRQETQYF.

The V gene is TRBV9, the J gene TRBJ1-4; TRBD1 aligns across 9 bases. Germline V gene sequence: CDR1 SGDLS, CDR2 YYNGEE. Trimming took 8 bases from V and 1 from J; bases not matched to a gene: 6. The CDR3 sequence is 15 residues long. As DNA, the CDR3 is TGTGCCAGTGCCGGGACAGGGAGAACTAATGAAAAACTGTTTTTT. It translates to CASAGTGRTNEKLFF.

The chain uses TRBV6-4 and TRBJ2-3; 9 nucleotides align to TRBD2. V lost 4 bases to trimming and J lost 1 base; unmatched junction nucleotides: 0. The CDR3 has 14 residues. Germline V gives CDR1 MRHNA, CDR2 SNTAGT. The CDR3 coding sequence is TGTGCCAGCAGTGTAGCGGGGGGCACAGATACGCAGTATTTT. Its protein is CASSVAGGTDTQYF.

The genes are TRBV24-1 and TRBJ1-2; perhaps TRBD1 as D (5 bases). Germline assignment: CDR1 KGHDR and CDR2 SFDVKD. Trimming removed 0 bases from V and 2 bases from J, with 18 bases in between. The CDR3 has 18 residues. CDR3 coding DNA: TGTGCCACCAGTGATTTGCTAATCCAGGGAGCCCAGAACTATGGCTACACCTTC. Translated, it gives CATSDLLIQGAQNYGYTF.

The genes are TRBV18 and TRBJ1-1; D not resolved. Trimming took 2 bases from V and 6 from J, leaving 7 bases between them. The CDR3 runs to 12 residues. CDR1 KGHSH and CDR2 LQKENI come from the germline V gene. The CDR3 DNA sequence: TGTGCCAGCTCACCATTACAGTCTGAAGCTTTCTTT. It specifies CASSPLQSEAFF.

DNA of the CDR3: TGTGCCAGCAGTCTAGGACAGGGGAGCTATGGCTACACCTTC. It codes for CASSLGQGSYGYTF. The V and J genes are TRBV6-5 and TRBJ1-2, with 9 bases identical to TRBD1. The length of the CDR3 is 14 residues. The V gene end was trimmed by 5 bases and the J gene end by 4 bases; junction bases not matched to a gene: 5. From germline, CDR1 is MNHEY and CDR2 SVGAGI.

The chain joins TRBV19 to TRBJ1-2, with no clear D. The germline CDR1 and CDR2 sequences are LNHDA and SQIVND (reference sequence). The CDR3 is made up of 14 amino acids. Trimming stripped 3 bases from V and 4 bases from J, with 12 bases between. CDR3 region: CASSIPRSGYGYTF. The CDR3 bases are TGTGCCAGTAGTATTCCCAGGAGCGGCTATGGCTACACCTTC.

V gene TRBV5-1 combines with J gene TRBJ2-6; 7 nucleotides agree with TRBD1. This CDR3 contains 17 residues. Looked up from germline, CDR1 is SGHRS and CDR2 is YFSETQ. The V gene end was trimmed by 7 bases and the J gene end by 1 base; junction bases not matched to a gene: 11. The CDR3: CASRRDRDLSGANVLTF. The CDR3 bases are TGCGCCAGCCGCCGGGACAGAGACCTTTCTGGGGCCAACGTCCTGACTTTC.

V gene TRBV9 combines with J gene TRBJ2-2; no definite D call. This CDR3 contains 13 residues. Germline-derived CDR1 and CDR2 are SGDLS and YYNGEE. Trimming took off 7 bases at V and 4 bases at J, with 11 bases between the two ends. The CDR3 spells CASYADLTGELFF. The DNA of the CDR3 is TGTGCCAGCTATGCGGACCTCACCGGGGAGCTGTTTTTT.

The chain recombines TRBV7-3 with TRBJ2-1; no firm D call. Looked up from germline, CDR1 is SGHTA and CDR2 is FQGTGA. CDR3 length: 13 amino acids. Trimming shortened V by 0 bases and J by 4 bases, and 4 bases separated the two germline ends. CDR3 in amino acids: CASSLTFYNEQFF. CDR3 coding DNA: TGTGCCAGCAGCTTAACGTTTTACAATGAGCAGTTCTTC.

The rearrangement uses TRBV9 and TRBJ2-1; D gene uncertain. The V gene lost 3 bases and the J gene lost 5 bases, with 12 bases spanning the gap. The CDR3 loop spans 14 amino acids. Germline V gives CDR1 SGDLS, CDR2 YYNGEE. CDR3 amino acids: CASSDTRTNNEQFF. DNA for the CDR3: TGTGCCAGCAGCGATACCCGGACCAACAATGAGCAGTTCTTC.

The CDR3 sequence: CSVNQGQGSYGYTF. CDR3 nucleotide sequence: TGCAGCGTAAATCAGGGACAGGGATCGTATGGCTACACCTTC. V is TRBV29-1 and J is TRBJ1-2, with 9 bases identical to TRBD1. V lost 6 bases and J lost 5; bases outside the gene matches: 10. In germline, CDR1 is SQVTM, CDR2 ANQGSEA. The CDR3 has 14 amino acids.

The chain couples TRBV10-2 to TRBJ2-5; TRBD1 agrees at 9 bases. V lost 7 bases to trimming and J lost 7 bases; unmatched junction nucleotides: 16. The CDR3 covers 16 residues. Per the germline V gene, CDR1 is WSHSY and CDR2 is SAAADI. This CDR3 is CASTPGQGATEGTQYF. In DNA, the CDR3 is TGCGCCAGCACCCCGGGACAGGGCGCAACCGAGGGGACCCAGTACTTC.

V gene TRBV12-3 or TRBV12-4 combines with J gene TRBJ1-1, with D uncertain. This CDR3 contains 11 residues. The V and J ends lost 7 bases and 5 bases respectively, with 8 bases between them. The chain's CDR3 is CASNGGTEAFF. CDR3 DNA: TGTGCCAGCAATGGAGGGACTGAAGCTTTCTTT.

The chain uses TRBV6-5 and TRBJ2-5; D unresolved. V was pared by 6 bases and J by 0 bases, with 11 bases between. The CDR3 is made up of 14 amino acids. CDR1 MNHEY and CDR2 SVGAGI come from the germline V gene. CDR3 sequence reads: CASSLQEYQETQYF. The CDR3 bases are TGTGCCAGCAGCCTACAAGAGTACCAAGAGACCCAGTACTTC.

The chain is built from TRBV6-5 and TRBJ1-1; 7 bases are shared with TRBD1. The V gene's germline CDR1 is MNHEY and CDR2 SVGAGI. The J segment lost 3 bases and the V segment lost 8 bases, leaving 6 bases of the junction unmatched. The CDR3 covers 13 residues. The CDR3 reads CASPNRGDTEAFF. CDR3 nucleotides: TGTGCCAGCCCTAACAGGGGCGACACTGAAGCTTTCTTT.

The CDR3 DNA reads as TGCGCCAGCAGCTTGCAATTTTCGGGTGACGCTTTCTTT. This sequence encodes CASSLQFSGDAFF. The chain links TRBV5-1 to TRBJ1-1; D remains ambiguous. The CDR3 covers 13 residues. The germline gives CDR1 SGHRS, CDR2 YFSETQ. V shed 1 base and J shed 11 bases, with 15 bases lying between them.

The V call is TRBV9, the J call TRBJ1-2; 9 bases are a match to TRBD1. The V gene's germline CDR1 is SGDLS and CDR2 YYNGEE. Unmatched junction bases numbered 1, after V lost 0 bases and J lost 1 base. The CDR3 runs to 15 residues. The CDR3 nucleotides read TGTGCCAGCAGCGTAGTGGACAGGGGTAACTATGGCTACACCTTC. Protein product: CASSVVDRGNYGYTF. Full variable domain (remainder filled in from reference TRBV9 and TRBJ1-2): DSGVTQTPKHLITATGQRVTLRCSPRSGDLSVYWYQQSLDQGLQFLIQYYNGEERAKGNILERFSAQQFPDLHSELNLSSLELGDSALYFCASSVVDRGNYGYTFGSGTRLTVV.

This clone came up a few times. This chain links TRBV11-3 with TRBJ1-1; D is ambiguous. The CDR3 covers 14 residues. The V gene's germline CDR1 is SGHNT and CDR2 YENEEA. Trimming cost V 1 base and J 1 base, with 7 bases left between them. CDR3 residues: CASSLALGNTEAFF. The CDR3 nucleotides are TGTGCCAGCAGCTTAGCCCTCGGGAACACTGAAGCTTTCTTT.